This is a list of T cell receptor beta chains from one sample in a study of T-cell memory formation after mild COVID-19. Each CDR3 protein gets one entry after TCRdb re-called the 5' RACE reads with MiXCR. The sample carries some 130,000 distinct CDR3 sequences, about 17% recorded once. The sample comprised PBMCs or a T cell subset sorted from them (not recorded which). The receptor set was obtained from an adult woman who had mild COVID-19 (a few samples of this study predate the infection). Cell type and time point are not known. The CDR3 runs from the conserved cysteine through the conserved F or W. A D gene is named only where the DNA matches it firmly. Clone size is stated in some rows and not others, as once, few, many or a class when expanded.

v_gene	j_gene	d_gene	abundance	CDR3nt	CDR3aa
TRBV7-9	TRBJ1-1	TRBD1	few	TGTGCCAGCAGCCCGGGACAGGGACCCACTGAAGCTTTCTTT	CASSPGQGPTEAFF
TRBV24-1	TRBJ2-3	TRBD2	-	TGTGCCACCAGTGACAGGAGGACTAGCGGGATGGTAGATACGCAGTATTTT	CATSDRRTSGMVDTQYF
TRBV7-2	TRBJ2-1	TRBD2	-	TGTGCCAGCAGCTTAAGGGGGGCACTAGCGGGGTCGGAAGACAATGAGCAGTTCTTC	CASSLRGALAGSEDNEQFF
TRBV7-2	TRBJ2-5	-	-	TGTGCCAGCAGCCGCGGCTGGGAGACCCAGTACTTC	CASSRGWETQYF
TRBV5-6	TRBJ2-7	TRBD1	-	TGTGCCAGCAGCTTCCTCGACAGGGTGTCGGGCGAGCAGTACTTC	CASSFLDRVSGEQYF
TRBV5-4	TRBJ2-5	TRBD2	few	TGTGCCAGCAGCTTGGGTCCGGGAGGGACGTACCAAGAGACCCAGTACTTC	CASSLGPGGTYQETQYF
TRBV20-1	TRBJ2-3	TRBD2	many	TGCAGTGCTACTCTGACTAGCACTACGCAGTATTTT	CSATLTSTTQYF
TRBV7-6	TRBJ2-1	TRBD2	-	TGTGCCAGCAGCCGGTTGACTAGCGGGACTTACAATGAGCAGTTCTTC	CASSRLTSGTYNEQFF
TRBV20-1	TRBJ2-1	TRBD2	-	TGCAGTGCAAATCGTCCCGGGACTAGTTATGAGCAGTTCTTC	CSANRPGTSYEQFF
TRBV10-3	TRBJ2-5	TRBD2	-	TGTGCCATCAGTGATTTACGGACTAGCGCAGAAGAGACCCAGTACTTC	CAISDLRTSAEETQYF
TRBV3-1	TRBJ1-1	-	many	TGTGCCAGCAGCCCGACAGGGAACACTGAAGCTTTCTTT	CASSPTGNTEAFF
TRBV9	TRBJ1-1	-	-	TGTGCCAGCAGCAACCGTGTTAACACTGAAGCTTTCTTT	CASSNRVNTEAFF
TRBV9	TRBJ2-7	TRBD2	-	TGTGCCAGCAGCCCCGGGACTAGCGGAGAATACGAGCAGTACTTC	CASSPGTSGEYEQYF
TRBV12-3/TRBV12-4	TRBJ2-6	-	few	TGTGCCAGCAGTCCCCCGACGAGTTCCAACGTCCTGACTTTC	CASSPPTSSNVLTF
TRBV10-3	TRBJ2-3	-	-	TGTGCCATCAGTGCCTGGAGCGCAGGGCGGGCAGATACGCAGTATTTT	CAISAWSAGRADTQYF
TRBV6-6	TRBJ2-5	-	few	TGTGCCAGCACCCCCGGGTTCCAGGAGACCCAGTACTTC	CASTPGFQETQYF
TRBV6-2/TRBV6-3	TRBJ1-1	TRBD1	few	TGTGCCAGCAGTTACGAGACAGGGGACATGAACACTGAAGCTTTCTTT	CASSYETGDMNTEAFF
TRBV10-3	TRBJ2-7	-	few	TGTGCCATCAGTGGGGGAGGTGTACGGATGGGGCACGAGCAGTACTTC	CAISGGGVRMGHEQYF
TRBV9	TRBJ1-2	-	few	TGTGCCAGCAGCTCGCACCGGAGCTATGGCTACACCTTC	CASSSHRSYGYTF
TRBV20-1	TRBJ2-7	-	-	TGCAGTGCTAGACCCTTAAGTCGGGGGATACCCTACGAGCAGTACTTC	CSARPLSRGIPYEQYF
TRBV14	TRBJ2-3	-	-	TGTGCCAGCAGCCAAGGTCTAACTAGCACAGATACGCAGTATTTT	CASSQGLTSTDTQYF
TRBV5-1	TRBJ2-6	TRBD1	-	TGCGCCAGCAGGGGGACAGTGCTCTCTGGGGCCAACGTCCTGACTTTC	CASRGTVLSGANVLTF